Listed below are T cell receptor beta chains from one sample, sequenced in a study of T cell responses to AZD1222 COVID-19 vaccine. Assay used: immunoSEQ multiplex PCR; TCRdb lists only in-frame clones, some missing. This sample yields about 72,000 clones, of which roughly 90% are seen a single time; more than 2% belongs to the top ten. The sequenced sample was peripheral blood, obtained on day 0 of AZD1222 vaccination. These TCRs come from an adult in good health. The conserved cysteine and the conserved F or W are not part of the CDR3 here. Each record gives: V gene, J gene, clone size, CDR3 protein. Expanded clones are given a class, and other clones once, few, many or no size at all.

TRBV2	TRBJ2-7	once	ARGPSGRSGQY
TRBV5-6	TRBJ2-1	once	ASSFKERPSSYNEQF
TRBV19	TRBJ1-2	once	ASSSGTGYFNYGYT
TRBV3-1/TRBV3-2	TRBJ1-2	-	ASSQGPGGYT
TRBV20-1	TRBJ1-3	-	SASPRRRGNTIY
TRBV7-2	TRBJ2-7	once	ASSYPTGDGSSYEQY
TRBV11-2	TRBJ1-6	-	ASSLLGKNSPLH
TRBV7-3	TRBJ2-7	-	ASSLTGAGGDEQY
TRBV5-1	TRBJ2-1	-	ASSLEGGIENEQF
TRBV19	TRBJ1-1	-	ASIERGGGTEAF
TRBV14	TRBJ2-4	once	ASSLGQWNDIQY
TRBV30	TRBJ1-1	-	AWSGPTYPAWEKAF
TRBV5-6	TRBJ2-7	-	ASSFGGGEQY
TRBV29-1	TRBJ2-3	once	SVEGGTDTQY
TRBV18	TRBJ1-4	-	ASSPWRELSEKLF
TRBV7-3	TRBJ2-2	-	ASSPEMITGELF
TRBV27	TRBJ1-4	-	ASSPGDREATNEKLF
TRBV19	TRBJ1-1	-	ASSIVGRYTEAF
TRBV5-1	TRBJ1-1	-	ASSLDSLSPEAF
TRBV19	TRBJ1-5	-	ASTLKLRKISNQPQH
TRBV15	TRBJ1-4	-	ATSRDLLGSDEKLF
TRBV6-5	TRBJ1-6	-	ASRSGQDSPLH
TRBV5-1	TRBJ1-2	few	ASRNEAGNYGYT
TRBV18	TRBJ2-2	-	ASSPLQLYTGELF
TRBV2	TRBJ1-1	-	ASSEEGAF
TRBV2	TRBJ2-3	-	ASSARGDSTDTQY
TRBV6-5	TRBJ1-2	-	ASSPDREGYGYT